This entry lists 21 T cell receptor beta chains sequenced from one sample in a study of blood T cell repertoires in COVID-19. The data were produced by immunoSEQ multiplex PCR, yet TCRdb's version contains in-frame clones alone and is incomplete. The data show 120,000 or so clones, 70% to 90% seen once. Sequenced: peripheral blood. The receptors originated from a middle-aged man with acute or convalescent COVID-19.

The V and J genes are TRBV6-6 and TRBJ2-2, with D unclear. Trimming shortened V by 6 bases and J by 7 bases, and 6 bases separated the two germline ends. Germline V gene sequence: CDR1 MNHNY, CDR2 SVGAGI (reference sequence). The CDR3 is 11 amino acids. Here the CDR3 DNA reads TGTGCCAGCAGAGCACTCGGGGAGCTGTTTTTT. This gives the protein CASRALGELFF.

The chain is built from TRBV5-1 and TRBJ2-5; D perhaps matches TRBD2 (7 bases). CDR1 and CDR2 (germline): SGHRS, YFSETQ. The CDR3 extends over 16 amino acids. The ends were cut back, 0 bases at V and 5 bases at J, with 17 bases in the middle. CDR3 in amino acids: CASSLGPLQGGETQYF. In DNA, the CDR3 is TGCGCCAGCAGCTTGGGCCCGTTACAGGGAGGGGAGACCCAGTACTTC.

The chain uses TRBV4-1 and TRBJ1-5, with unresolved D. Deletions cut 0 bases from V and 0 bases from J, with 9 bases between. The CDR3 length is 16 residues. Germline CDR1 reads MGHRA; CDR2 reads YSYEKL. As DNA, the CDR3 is TGCGCCAGCAGCCAAGATTCGGAGAATAGCAATCAGCCCCAGCATTTT. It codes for CASSQDSENSNQPQHF.

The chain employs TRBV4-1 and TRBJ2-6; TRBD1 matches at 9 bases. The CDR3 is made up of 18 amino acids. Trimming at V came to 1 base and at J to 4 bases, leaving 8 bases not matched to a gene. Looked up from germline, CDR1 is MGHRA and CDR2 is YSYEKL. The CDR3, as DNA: TGCGCCAGCAGCCAAGTTTCGGGACAGGGTCTGGGGGCCAACGTCCTGACTTTC. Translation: CASSQVSGQGLGANVLTF.

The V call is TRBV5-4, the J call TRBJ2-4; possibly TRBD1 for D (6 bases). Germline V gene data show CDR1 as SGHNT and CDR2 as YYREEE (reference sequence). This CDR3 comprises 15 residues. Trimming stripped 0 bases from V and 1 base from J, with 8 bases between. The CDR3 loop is CASSLDQGAKNIQYF. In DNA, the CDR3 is TGTGCCAGCAGCTTGGATCAGGGGGCCAAAAACATTCAGTACTTC.

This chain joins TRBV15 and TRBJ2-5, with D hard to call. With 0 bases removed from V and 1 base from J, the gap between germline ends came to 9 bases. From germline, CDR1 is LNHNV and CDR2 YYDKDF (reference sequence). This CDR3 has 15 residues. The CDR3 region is CATSRDLSFQETQYF. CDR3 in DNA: TGTGCCACCAGCAGAGACCTTTCGTTCCAAGAGACCCAGTACTTC.

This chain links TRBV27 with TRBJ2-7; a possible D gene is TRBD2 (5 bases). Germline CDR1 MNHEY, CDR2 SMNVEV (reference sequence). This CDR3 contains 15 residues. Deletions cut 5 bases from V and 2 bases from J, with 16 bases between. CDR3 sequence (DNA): TGTGCCAGCAGTCCCGGTTCGGGATCAGCCTACGAGCAGTACTTC. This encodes CASSPGSGSAYEQYF.

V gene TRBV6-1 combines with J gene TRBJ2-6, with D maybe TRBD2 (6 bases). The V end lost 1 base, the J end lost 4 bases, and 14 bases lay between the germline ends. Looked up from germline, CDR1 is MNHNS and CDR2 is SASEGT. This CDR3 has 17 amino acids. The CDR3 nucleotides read TGTGCCAGCAGTGAAGTTGGGGGGTTAGGAGGGGCCAACGTCCTGACTTTC. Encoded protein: CASSEVGGLGGANVLTF.

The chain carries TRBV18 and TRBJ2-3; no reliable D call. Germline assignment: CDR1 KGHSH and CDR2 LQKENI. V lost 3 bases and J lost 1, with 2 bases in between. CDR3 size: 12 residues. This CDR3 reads CASSPGTDTQYF. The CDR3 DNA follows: TGTGCCAGCTCACCCGGCACAGATACGCAGTATTTT. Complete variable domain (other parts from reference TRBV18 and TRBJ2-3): NAGVMQNPRHLVRRRGQEARLRCSPMKGHSHVYWYRQLPEEGLKFMVYLQKENIIDESGMPKERFSAEFPKEGPSILRIQQVVRGDSAAYFCASSPGTDTQYFGPGTRLTVL.

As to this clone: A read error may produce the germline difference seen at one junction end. CDR3: CASSLAGAQDEQFF. CDR3 sequence (DNA): TGTGCCAGCAGCCTAGCGGGAGCCCAAGATGAGCAGTTCTTC. This chain uses TRBV7-9 with TRBJ2-1, with 10 bases lining up with TRBD2. Germline V gene lookup returns CDR1 SEHNR and CDR2 FQNEAQ (reference sequence). This CDR3 comprises 14 residues.

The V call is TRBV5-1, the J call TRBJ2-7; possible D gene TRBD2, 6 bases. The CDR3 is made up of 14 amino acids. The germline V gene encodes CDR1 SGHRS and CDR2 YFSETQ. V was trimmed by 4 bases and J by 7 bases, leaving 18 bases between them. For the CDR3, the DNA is TGCGCCAGCAGCCCTGGGGACTTCCAGTCGGAGCAGTACTTC. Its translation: CASSPGDFQSEQYF.

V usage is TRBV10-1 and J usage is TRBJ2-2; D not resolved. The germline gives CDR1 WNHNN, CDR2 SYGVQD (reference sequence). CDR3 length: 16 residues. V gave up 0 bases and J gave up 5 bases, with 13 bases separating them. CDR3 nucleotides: TGCGCCAGCAGTGAGTCTTGGCAGGTTCTTACCGGGGAGCTGTTTTTT. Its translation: CASSESWQVLTGELFF.

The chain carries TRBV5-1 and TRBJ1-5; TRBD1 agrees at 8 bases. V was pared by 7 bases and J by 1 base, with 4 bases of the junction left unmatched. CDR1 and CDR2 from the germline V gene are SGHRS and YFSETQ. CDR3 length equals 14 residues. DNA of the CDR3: TGCGCCAGCTCGACAGGGGAAAGCAATCAGCCCCAGCATTTT. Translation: CASSTGESNQPQHF.

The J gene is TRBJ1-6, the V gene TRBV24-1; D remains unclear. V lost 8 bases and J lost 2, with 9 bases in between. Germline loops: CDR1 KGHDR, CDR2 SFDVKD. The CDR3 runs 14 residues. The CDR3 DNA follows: TGTGCCACCAAAGTCGGAGCCTATAATTCACCCCTCCACTTT. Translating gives CATKVGAYNSPLHF.

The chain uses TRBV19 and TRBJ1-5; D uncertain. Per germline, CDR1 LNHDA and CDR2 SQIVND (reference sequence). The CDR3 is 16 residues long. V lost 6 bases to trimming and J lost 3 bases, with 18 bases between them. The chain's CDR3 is CASSRTEPPYNQPQHF. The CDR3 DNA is TGTGCCAGTAGCCGTACAGAACCCCCTTACAATCAGCCCCAGCATTTT.

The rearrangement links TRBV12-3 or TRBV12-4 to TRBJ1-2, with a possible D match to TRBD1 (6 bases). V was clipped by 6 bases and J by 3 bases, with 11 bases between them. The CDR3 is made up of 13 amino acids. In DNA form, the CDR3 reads TGTGCCAGCAGCTTAACAGGGTACTATGGCTACACCTTC. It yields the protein CASSLTGYYGYTF.

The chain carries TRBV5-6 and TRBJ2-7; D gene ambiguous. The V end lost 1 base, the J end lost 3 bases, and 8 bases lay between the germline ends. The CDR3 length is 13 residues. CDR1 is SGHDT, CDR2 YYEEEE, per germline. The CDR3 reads CASSLPSGYEQYF. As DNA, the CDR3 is TGTGCCAGCAGCTTGCCGTCCGGCTACGAGCAGTACTTC.

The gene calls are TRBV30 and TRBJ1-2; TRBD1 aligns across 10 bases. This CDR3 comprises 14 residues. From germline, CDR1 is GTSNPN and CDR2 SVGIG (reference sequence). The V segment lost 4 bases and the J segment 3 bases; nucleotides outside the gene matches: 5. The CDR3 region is CAWKDRGAYYGYTF. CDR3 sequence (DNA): TGTGCCTGGAAGGACAGGGGGGCCTACTATGGCTACACCTTC.

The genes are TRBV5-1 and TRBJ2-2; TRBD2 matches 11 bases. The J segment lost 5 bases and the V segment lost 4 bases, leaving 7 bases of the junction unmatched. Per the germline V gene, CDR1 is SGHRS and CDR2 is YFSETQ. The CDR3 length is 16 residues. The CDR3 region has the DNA TGCGCCAGCAGCCCGATAGCGGGAGGGCTTACCGGGGAGCTGTTTTTT. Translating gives CASSPIAGGLTGELFF.

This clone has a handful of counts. DNA of the CDR3: TGTGCCAGCAGTGAAGGCCAGGGGGTGACCTACGAGCAGTACTTC. Protein product: CASSEGQGVTYEQYF. This chain uses TRBV6-1 with TRBJ2-7; 7 bases are shared with TRBD1. The CDR3 is made up of 15 amino acids. V lost 1 base to trimming and J lost 2 bases; unmatched junction nucleotides: 5. Germline V gene data show CDR1 as MNHNS and CDR2 as SASEGT.

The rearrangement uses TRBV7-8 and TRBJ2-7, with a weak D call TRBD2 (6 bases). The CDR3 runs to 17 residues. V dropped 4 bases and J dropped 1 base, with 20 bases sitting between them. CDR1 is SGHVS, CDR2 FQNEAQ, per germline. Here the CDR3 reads CASSSPSRSGFSYEQYF. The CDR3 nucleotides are TGTGCCAGCAGCTCCCCCTCCCGGAGCGGGTTTTCCTACGAGCAGTACTTC. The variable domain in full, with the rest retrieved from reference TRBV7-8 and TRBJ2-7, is GAGVSQSPRYKVAKRGQDVALRCDPISGHVSLFWYQQALGQGPEFLTYFQNEAQLDKSGLPSDRFFAERPEGSVSTLKIQRTQQEDSAVYLCASSSPSRSGFSYEQYFGPGTRLTVT.